This T cell receptor (beta chain) appears in the sequencing data of a study of cytomegalovirus exposure and HLA in healthy donors. Overall study: Unique TCRs numbering approximately 81 million, obtained from HLA-typed donors, made up an early data release.

PCR used 60 Vbeta primers and 13 Jbeta primers. Sequencing was performed with immunoSEQ multiplex PCR; in TCRdb, only in-frame clones are kept and a portion is missing. The sample contains 200,000 to 250,000 clones, over 75% of which appear only once. General study points: The study recorded over 150 TCR beta chains that were cytomegalovirus-associated.

The CDR3 has 14 residues. Germline V gene sequence: CDR1 LNHNV, CDR2 YYDKDF (reference sequence). V was cut by 5 bases and J by 5 bases, with 15 bases left in between. For this clone: Its antigen is unidentified.

The receptor's source is a human donor in good health. The specimen was PBMCs. The rearrangement uses TRBV15 and TRBJ2-5, with D maybe TRBD2 (6 bases). In DNA, the CDR3 is TGTGCCACCAGCGGCGGGACCTCCGGGGAGACCCAGTACTTC. Its translation: CATSGGTSGETQYF.